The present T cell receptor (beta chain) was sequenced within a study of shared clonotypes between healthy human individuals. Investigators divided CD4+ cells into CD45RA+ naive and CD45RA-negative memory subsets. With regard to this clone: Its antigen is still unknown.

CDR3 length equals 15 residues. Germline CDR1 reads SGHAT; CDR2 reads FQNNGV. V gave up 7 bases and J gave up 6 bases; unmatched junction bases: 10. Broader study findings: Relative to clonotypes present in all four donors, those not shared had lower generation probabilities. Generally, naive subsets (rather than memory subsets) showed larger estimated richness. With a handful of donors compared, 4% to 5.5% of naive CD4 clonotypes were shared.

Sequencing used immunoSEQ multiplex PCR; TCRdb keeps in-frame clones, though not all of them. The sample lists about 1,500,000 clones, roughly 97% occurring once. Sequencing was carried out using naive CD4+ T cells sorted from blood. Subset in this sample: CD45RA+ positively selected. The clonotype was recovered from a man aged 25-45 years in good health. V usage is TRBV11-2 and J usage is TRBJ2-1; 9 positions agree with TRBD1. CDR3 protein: CASNRPGQGINEQFF. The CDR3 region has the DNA TGTGCCAGCAACCGACCGGGACAGGGCATCAATGAGCAGTTCTTC.